This T cell receptor beta chain was identified in a study of blood T cell repertoires in COVID-19. CDR3 size: 15 residues. Germline lookup yields CDR1 MNHEY and CDR2 SMNVEV (reference sequence). V shed 5 bases and J 4 bases; nucleotides not matched to a gene: 4. Method: immunoSEQ multiplex PCR; TCRdb's copy keeps in-frame clones and lacks some. The sample lists approximately 380,000 clones, 85% to 90% seen once, with 1.2% in the top ten. Participants' reported clinical history set cohort assignment. This clone was seen once. The rearrangement links TRBV27 to TRBJ2-1; 11 nucleotides align to TRBD1. Sequenced input: PBMCs or T cells enriched from blood (not recorded which). This clonotype originated in a woman aged 18-35 years who had recovered from COVID-19. The CDR3 DNA sequence: TGTGCCAGCAGTCCAGGACAGGGGGCTTACAATGAGCAGTTCTTC. This gives the protein CASSPGQGAYNEQFF.